This TCR beta chain was documented in a study of beta chain features in type 1 diabetes. Study-wide findings and caveats: Shortening that was moderate but significant affected the TCRB CDR3s of Type 1 diabetes patients in all four CD4+ subsets.

The whole isolated RNA underwent reverse transcription, so sequencing captured expressed TCRB transcripts. The method was immunoSEQ multiplex PCR; TCRdb's version includes in-frame clones alone and lacks a portion of them. The sample lists roughly 230,000 clones, 9.5% to 13% occurring once. From germline, CDR1 is KGHSH and CDR2 LQKENI. The V segment lost 5 bases and the J segment 3 bases; nucleotides outside the gene matches: 3. The CDR3 runs 14 residues. This clone was observed a few times. What it recognizes is unknown. The sequenced material came from naive CD4+ T cells from blood. This rearrangement joins TRBV18 to TRBJ1-1; 10 bases map to TRBD1. The TCR comes from a man aged 25 to 45 with type 1 diabetes. DNA for the CDR3: TGTGCCAGCTCAAGGACAGGGGGTGACACTGAAGCTTTCTTT. It encodes CASSRTGGDTEAFF.